Sequencing of this T cell receptor (beta chain) was carried out in a study of cytomegalovirus exposure and HLA in healthy donors. As for the study in general: T cells numbering about 179 million yielded 117 million unique TCR beta sequences in an earlier analysis.

The study ran its PCR with 60 Vbeta and 13 Jbeta primers. The repertoire was sequenced with immunoSEQ multiplex PCR; TCRdb's copy has only in-frame clones and lacks some. The table lists roughly 200,000 clones, around 82% of them singletons. V was cut by 1 base and J by 1 base, with 14 bases left in between. The germline gives CDR1 SGHKS, CDR2 YYEKEE (reference sequence). The CDR3 totals 16 residues. The chain recombines TRBV5-5 with TRBJ1-1; D uncertain. Sequenced input: PBMCs. The receptor comes from a man aged 35 to 55 in good health and CMV-seronegative. CDR3 sequence reads: CASSLNSGIGNTEAFF. The CDR3 nucleotides read TGTGCCAGCAGCTTGAATTCGGGGATAGGGAACACTGAAGCTTTCTTT.